The 12 T cell receptor beta chains listed next were all sequenced from one sample in a study of identical twins. TCRdb redid the calling of the 5' RACE reads with MiXCR, one entry per CDR3 protein. The data hold 750,000 to 950,000 distinct CDR3 sequences, with more than 9% observed a single time. The same data also went into a second study, on yellow fever vaccine responses in identical twins.

Sequencing was carried out using PBMCs. The source is a woman aged 18-29 years in good health.

This rearrangement joins TRBV18 to TRBJ2-4; D may be TRBD2 (6 bases). Trimming removed 3 bases at V and 5 bases at J, with 11 bases between. Germline V gene data show CDR1 as KGHSH and CDR2 as LQKENI. The CDR3 runs to 14 residues. The CDR3 DNA sequence: TGTGCCAGCTCACCGGGACTTACGGAAAACATTCAGTACTTC. The encoded protein is CASSPGLTENIQYF.

This clonotype was counted a few times. The CDR3 here is CSVEGAGYTF. CDR3 DNA sequence: TGCAGCGTTGAGGGGGCTGGCTACACCTTC. The chain is built from TRBV29-1 and TRBJ1-2, with D perhaps matching TRBD1 (6 bases). Germline loops: CDR1 SQVTM, CDR2 ANQGSEA. Trimming left V 3 bases short and J 7 bases short, with 6 bases between. This CDR3 contains 10 residues.

This clonotype was seen only a few times. This chain joins TRBV4-2 and TRBJ2-1; D call uncertain. Trimming stripped 0 bases from V and 7 bases from J, with 10 bases between. Germline CDR1 and CDR2: LGHNA and YNFKEQ. This CDR3 region has 14 residues. This CDR3 reads CASSQDLGPNEQFF. In DNA form, the CDR3 reads TGTGCCAGCAGCCAAGATCTAGGGCCAAATGAGCAGTTCTTC.

This clonotype was detected a few times. The chain combines TRBV25-1 with TRBJ2-2; D might be TRBD1 or TRBD2, each matching 6 bases. The germline gives CDR1 MGHDK, CDR2 SYGVNS. Deletions cut 6 bases from V and 8 bases from J, with 25 bases between. The CDR3 sequence is 17 residues long. Here the CDR3 reads CASSGSQLGGRRGELFF. In DNA, the CDR3 is TGTGCCAGCAGCGGATCCCAGCTCGGGGGCCGTAGAGGGGAGCTGTTTTTT.

J is TRBJ2-3 and V is TRBV24-1; D assignment may be TRBD1 or TRBD2 (5 bases each). CDR1 KGHDR and CDR2 SFDVKD come from the germline V gene. With 4 bases removed from V and 2 bases from J, the gap between germline ends came to 15 bases. The CDR3 is made up of 16 amino acids. In DNA form, the CDR3 reads TGTGCCACCAGTGACCTAGGGACGGCCTCCACAGATACGCAGTATTTT. Translation gives CATSDLGTASTDTQYF.

This clonotype was seen a few times. V and J are TRBV29-1 and TRBJ1-1; D call uncertain. V was shortened by 6 bases and J by 3 bases, with 17 bases between the two germline ends. Germline assignment: CDR1 SQVTM and CDR2 ANQGSEA. The CDR3 runs to 14 residues. In DNA form, the CDR3 reads TGCAGCGTCGTATTAGGAGGAAGGTACACTGAAGCTTTCTTT. Translation gives CSVVLGGRYTEAFF.

The chain is built from TRBV4-1 and TRBJ1-5; a possible D gene is TRBD1 (5 bases). The CDR3 contains 15 residues. Trimming pared 1 base from V and 5 bases from J, leaving 12 bases between. Germline V gene data show CDR1 as MGHRA and CDR2 as YSYEKL. CDR3 bases: TGCGCCAGCAGCCAAGCAAGGGGCGCGTATCAGCCCCAGCATTTT. The encoded protein is CASSQARGAYQPQHF.

Many counts were recorded for this clonotype. The chain couples TRBV29-1 to TRBJ2-1; TRBD2 matches 7 bases. Trimming removed 4 bases from V and 0 bases from J; junction bases left unmatched: 6. The germline gives CDR1 SQVTM, CDR2 ANQGSEA. The length of the CDR3 is 15 residues. CDR3 region: CSVGERGDSYNEQFF. In DNA form, the CDR3 reads TGCAGCGTTGGGGAGCGGGGAGACTCCTACAATGAGCAGTTCTTC.

This chain joins TRBV3-1 and TRBJ2-1, with TRBD2 identical over 11 bases. Trimming at V came to 0 bases and at J to 3 bases, leaving 4 bases not matched to a gene. Germline V gives CDR1 LGHDT, CDR2 YNNKEL (reference sequence). The CDR3 spans 17 residues. Written as DNA, the CDR3 is TGTGCCAGCAGCCAAGAACTAGCGGGGGACTACTACAATGAGCAGTTCTTC. Amino acids: CASSQELAGDYYNEQFF.

The chain recombines TRBV5-1 with TRBJ2-1, with D maybe TRBD2 (6 bases). This CDR3 is built from 16 residues. Looked up from germline, CDR1 is SGHRS and CDR2 is YFSETQ. Trimming pared 4 bases from V and 2 bases from J, leaving 16 bases between. DNA for the CDR3: TGCGCCAGCAGCCCCAACGGGGGATATGCCTACAATGAGCAGTTCTTC. As protein: CASSPNGGYAYNEQFF.

This clonotype was picked up a small number of times. The junction departs from germline at one end; a sequencing error may be responsible. This rearrangement joins TRBV28 to TRBJ2-7; D is possibly TRBD1 (6 bases). Germline values: CDR1 MDHEN, CDR2 SYDVKM. This CDR3 is built from 12 residues. The CDR3 DNA sequence: TGTGCCAGCAGTGTCCGGCTGGCAGGGGCTTATTTC. It encodes CASSVRLAGAYF. Based on the CDR3 plus reference TRBV28 and TRBJ2-7, the full variable domain is DVKVTQSSRYLVKRTGEKVFLECVQDMDHENMFWYRQDPGLGLRLIYFSYDVKMKEKGDIPEGYSVSREKKERFSLILESASTNQTSMYLCASSVRLAGAYFGPGTRLTVT.

The rearrangement uses TRBV20-1 and TRBJ2-7; 7 bases line up with TRBD2. The CDR3 runs 14 residues. Germline values: CDR1 DFQATT, CDR2 SNEGSKA (reference sequence). After removal of 6 bases from V and 7 bases from J, the junction contained 15 bases not matched to a gene. The CDR3 here is CSANELPGRGEQYV. The CDR3 bases are TGCAGTGCCAACGAGCTCCCAGGGAGGGGAGAGCAGTACGTC.